These 26 T cell receptor beta chains came from one sample sequenced in a study of molecular identifiers for immune sequencing clone quantification (dated 2018 in TCRdb). To prepare the library, PCR was applied. Sequencing relied on a NextSeq 500. TCRdb cleaned the public reads at Q25 with fastp, built clones with MiXCR and kept in-frame beta chains. Each entry merges the rows of one CDR3 protein and shows their most common DNA and genes. Within this sample are a few hundred thousand distinct CDR3 sequences, with about 23% of them counted one time only. The biggest ten clones account for about 0.73% of the sample. The specimen was naive CD8+ T cells from blood, with Jurkat cell RNA spiked in. The cell subset or site label for this specimen denotes: FACS-sorted CD8+CD4-CCR7+CD45RA+ naive T cells. These receptor sequences come from a human donor in good health. Some libraries in this study had Jurkat cell RNA spiked in.

This clonotype came up many times. V and J are TRBV20-1 and TRBJ2-4, with D possibly matching TRBD1 (6 bases). There are 15 residues in the CDR3. CDR1 is DFQATT and CDR2 is SNEGSKA in the germline V gene (reference sequence). V lost 0 bases and J lost 5, with 14 bases in between. The DNA of the CDR3 is TGCAGTGCTAGAGATCAGGCAGGGGACCAAAACATTCAGTACTTC. Its translation is CSARDQAGDQNIQYF.

This clonotype was seen a handful of times. This sequence joins TRBV20-1 and TRBJ2-1, with unresolved D. Germline-derived CDR1 and CDR2 are DFQATT and SNEGSKA (reference sequence). V was clipped by 3 bases and J by 3 bases, with 18 bases between them. The CDR3 consists of 16 residues. The CDR3 DNA reads as TGCAGTGCTAGGGTCGCGACCGATAACAACTACAATGAGCAGTTCTTC. Its translation is CSARVATDNNYNEQFF.

As concerns this clonotype: This may arise from a read error, as a much more abundant clone is one base away. The J gene is TRBJ1-5, the V gene TRBV6-6, with a possible D match to TRBD1 (5 bases). CDR1 and CDR2 from the germline V gene are MNHNY and SVGAGI (reference sequence). This CDR3 contains 13 residues. The CDR3 reads CASNPGLNQPQQF. In nucleotides, the CDR3 is TGTGCCAGCAATCCGGGACTCAATCAGCCCCAGCAGTTT.

This clonotype was detected many times. The gene calls are TRBV7-9 and TRBJ2-2, with a tentative D call TRBD2 (7 bases). The CDR3 runs to 17 residues. Trimming took off 4 bases at V and 4 bases at J, with 19 bases between the two ends. Germline V CDR1 and CDR2: SEHNR, FQNEAQ (reference sequence). The DNA for the CDR3 is TGTGCCAGCAGCTCCCGCGAGGCGGGGGCCATCACCGGGGAGCTGTTTTTT. Encoded protein: CASSSREAGAITGELFF.

V and J are TRBV27 and TRBJ2-7; no definite D call. CDR1 and CDR2 (germline): MNHEY, SMNVEV (reference sequence). The V and J ends lost 6 bases and 4 bases respectively, with 13 bases between them. The CDR3 has 13 residues. The CDR3 loop reads CASRAHERYEQYF. In nucleotides, the CDR3 is TGTGCCAGCAGGGCGCACGAACGGTACGAGCAGTACTTC.

This chain links TRBV27 with TRBJ2-7; D gene uncertain. V was shortened by 4 bases and J by 3 bases, with 13 bases between the two germline ends. This CDR3 region has 14 residues. Germline loops: CDR1 MNHEY, CDR2 SMNVEV (reference sequence). The CDR3 reads CASSSAPGYYEQYF. The CDR3 DNA follows: TGTGCCAGCAGTTCGGCCCCAGGCTACTACGAGCAGTACTTC.

This clonotype was counted at least ten times. This chain joins TRBV7-9 and TRBJ1-1, with D possibly matching TRBD1 (5 bases). The CDR3 runs to 13 residues. The V end was cut by 5 bases, the J end by 8 bases, with 15 bases between. Germline V gene data show CDR1 as SEHNR and CDR2 as FQNEAQ (reference sequence). This CDR3 is CASSSGSGREAFF. The CDR3 DNA reads as TGTGCCAGCAGCAGCGGATCAGGGAGGGAAGCTTTCTTT.

This clonotype was observed many times. This rearrangement joins TRBV6-5 to TRBJ1-5; D unclear. Per the germline V gene, CDR1 is MNHEY and CDR2 is SVGAGI. Trimming left V 3 bases short and J 2 bases short, with 14 bases between. This CDR3 is 16 amino acids long. The CDR3 bases are TGTGCCAGCAGTTATGGTGGTCCGGCGGGCAATCAGCCCCAGCATTTT. Translation gives CASSYGGPAGNQPQHF.

This clonotype came up many times. The V and J genes are TRBV28 and TRBJ1-1, with TRBD1 as a possible D gene (5 bases). The V and J ends lost 6 bases and 10 bases respectively, with 21 bases between them. Germline V gives CDR1 MDHEN, CDR2 SYDVKM. The CDR3 extends over 14 amino acids. CDR3 DNA: TGTGCCAGCAGATCCGGCAGGGCGGGGGAGGGAGCTTTCTTT. This encodes CASRSGRAGEGAFF.

The chain couples TRBV12-3 or TRBV12-4 to TRBJ1-2; D is unresolved. The CDR3 covers 13 residues. With 3 bases removed from V and 1 base from J, the gap between germline ends came to 6 bases. In DNA, the CDR3 is TGTGCCAGCAGTTTCGGTTTTAACTATGGCTACACCTTC. It translates to CASSFGFNYGYTF.

As DNA, the CDR3 is TGCGCCAGCAGCCAAGATCGAAAGGGTCCCTACAATGAGCAGTTCTTC. Translation gives CASSQDRKGPYNEQFF. The chain links TRBV4-3 to TRBJ2-1; D uncertain. Germline V lookup: CDR1 LGHNA, CDR2 YSLEER. This CDR3 comprises 16 residues. V lost 0 bases to trimming and J lost 2 bases, with 11 bases between them.

This clonotype showed up many times. The chain uses TRBV12-5 and TRBJ2-5, with a possible D match to TRBD2 (6 bases). CDR1 and CDR2 from the germline V gene are LGHNT and FRNRAP. Between the trimmed V and J ends, which lost 6 bases and 5 bases, there was a span of 13 bases. The CDR3 covers 13 residues. Written as DNA, the CDR3 is TGTGCTAGTGGCCCCGGGACTCACGAGACCCAGTACTTC. Translating gives CASGPGTHETQYF. The variable domain in full, completed from reference TRBV12-5 and TRBJ2-5, reads DARVTQTPRHKVTEMGQEVTMRCQPILGHNTVFWYRQTMMQGLELLAYFRNRAPLDDSGMPKDRFSAEMPDATLATLKIQPSEPRDSAVYFCASGPGTHETQYFGPGTRLLVL.

Only a few counts were recorded for this clonotype. The V gene is TRBV2, the J gene TRBJ1-2, with D maybe TRBD1 (6 bases). Trimming removed 2 bases from V and 4 bases from J, with 14 bases in between. Germline V gives CDR1 SNHLY, CDR2 FYNNEI. The CDR3 sequence is 15 residues long. CDR3 residues: CASSELLQGGYGYTF. The CDR3 coding sequence is TGTGCCAGCAGTGAATTATTACAGGGAGGCTATGGCTACACCTTC.

Turning to this clonotype: Because it lacks the conserved phenylalanine or tryptophan at the end, this CDR3 is likely a read error. The chain couples TRBV6-2 or TRBV6-3 to TRBJ1-5; no definite D call. V was shortened by 6 bases and J by 9 bases, with 9 bases between the two germline ends. Looked up from germline, CDR1 is MNHEY and CDR2 is SVGEGT. The CDR3 is 11 residues long. As DNA, the CDR3 is TGTGCCAGCAGAGACGATACGCCCCAGCATTCT. Translated: CASRDDTPQHS.

The chain combines TRBV7-9 with TRBJ1-4, with D possibly matching TRBD1 (6 bases). There are 15 residues in the CDR3. V lost 6 bases to trimming and J lost 8 bases, with 19 bases between them. Germline loops: CDR1 SEHNR, CDR2 FQNEAQ (reference sequence). The CDR3 DNA follows: TGTGCCAGCAGTCAAGTCGACAGGTTTTGGGAAAAACTGTTTTTT. Amino acids: CASSQVDRFWEKLFF.

Remarks on this clonotype: A much bigger clone sits one base away, suggesting this may be a read error. CDR3 sequence: CASSQDWAGGSYVQYF. CDR3 coding DNA: TGCGCCAGCAGCCAAGATTGGGCAGGGGGCAGCTACGTGCAGTACTTC. The V gene is TRBV4-3, the J gene TRBJ2-7; 8 bases match TRBD1. Germline CDR1 reads LGHNA; CDR2 reads YSLEER. This CDR3 region has 16 residues.

This clonotype appeared once. Since a much larger clone is just one base distant, this may be a read error. The genes are TRBV7-9 and TRBJ1-1; a possible D gene is TRBD1 (6 bases). The germline CDR1 and CDR2 sequences are SEHNR and FQNEAQ (reference sequence). This CDR3 spans 13 amino acids. DNA for the CDR3: TGTGCCAGCAGCGATGGACAGTACACTGAAGCTCTCTTT. Its protein is CASSDGQYTEALF.

This clonotype was seen more than once but under ten times. The chain has TRBV7-9 and TRBJ2-3; D might be TRBD1 (5 bases). Germline lookup yields CDR1 SEHNR and CDR2 FQNEAQ (reference sequence). V was pared by 4 bases and J by 2 bases, with 10 bases between. This CDR3 region has 14 residues. The DNA for the CDR3 is TGTGCCAGCAGCTCCGACAGAAACACAGATACGCAGTATTTT. Residues: CASSSDRNTDTQYF. The full variable domain, its missing parts supplied by reference TRBV7-9 and TRBJ2-3, is DTGVSQNPRHKITKRGQNVTFRCDPISEHNRLYWYRQTLGQGPEFLTYFQNEAQLEKSRLLSDRFSAERPKGSFSTLEIQRTEQGDSAMYLCASSSDRNTDTQYFGPGTRLTVL.

This clonotype appeared a few times. The V and J genes are TRBV24-1 and TRBJ2-2, with D tentatively TRBD1 (6 bases). This CDR3 region has 17 residues. Germline CDR1 is KGHDR and CDR2 is SFDVKD. The V and J ends lost 0 bases and 2 bases respectively, with 12 bases between them. DNA of the CDR3: TGTGCCACCAGTGATTTGCAGGGGACACCCAACACCGGGGAGCTGTTTTTT. It is translated as CATSDLQGTPNTGELFF.

The sample holds many counts of this clonotype. The rearrangement joins TRBV12-3 or TRBV12-4 to TRBJ1-2, with TRBD1 as a possible D gene (6 bases). V was cut by 3 bases and J by 5 bases, with 16 bases left in between. The CDR3 has 15 residues. CDR3 amino acids: CASSLGQGTGYGYTF. DNA of the CDR3: TGTGCCAGCAGTTTGGGGCAGGGGACGGGGTATGGCTACACCTTC.

This clonotype was counted only a few times. CDR3 region: CASRTGQGSDTQYF. CDR3 nucleotide sequence: TGTGCCAGCAGGACGGGACAGGGCTCAGATACGCAGTATTTT. The chain is built from TRBV2 and TRBJ2-3; 9 positions agree with TRBD1. The CDR3 loop spans 14 amino acids. V was clipped by 6 bases and J by 4 bases; unmatched bases: 5. CDR1 SNHLY and CDR2 FYNNEI come from the germline V gene.

V usage is TRBV7-9 and J usage is TRBJ2-2; D unclear. Germline CDR1 is SEHNR and CDR2 is FQNEAQ (reference sequence). CDR3 size: 16 residues. Trimming stripped 5 bases from V and 0 bases from J, with 13 bases between. This CDR3 is CASSTLRTSNTGELFF. The CDR3 DNA follows: TGTGCCAGCAGCACCCTCAGAACGTCGAACACCGGGGAGCTGTTTTTT.

For this clonotype: This may arise from a read error, as a much more abundant clone is one base away. The genes are TRBV4-1 and TRBJ1-4, with D perhaps TRBD1 (5 bases). This CDR3 spans 15 amino acids. Germline V gene lookup returns CDR1 MGHRA and CDR2 YSYEKL. Trimming took off 0 bases at V and 8 bases at J, with 13 bases between the two ends. CDR3 region: CASSQEDGGLEKLFF. CDR3 bases: TGCGCCAGCAGCCAAGAGGACGGGGGTTTGGAAAAACTGTTTTTT.

Turning to this clonotype: This sequence may be a read error, since a much larger clone differs from it by one base. V usage is TRBV27 and J usage is TRBJ2-5, with 12 bases fitting TRBD2. CDR3 length: 16 amino acids. The germline CDR1 and CDR2 sequences are MNHEY and SMNVEV (reference sequence). CDR3 nucleotide sequence: TGTGCCAGCACGGACAAACTAGCGGGAGGTGAAGAGCCCCAGTACTTC. This gives the protein CASTDKLAGGEEPQYF.

This clonotype was counted only a few times. This chain connects TRBV4-3 to TRBJ2-7; 8 nucleotides align to TRBD1. The CDR3 is 15 amino acids. Germline assignment: CDR1 LGHNA and CDR2 YSLEER. V lost 4 bases and J lost 3; bases outside the gene matches: 8. CDR3 amino acids: CASSPTTGEYYEQYF. CDR3 DNA sequence: TGCGCCAGCAGCCCAACGACAGGGGAGTACTACGAGCAGTACTTC.

This clonotype was seen many times. The gene calls are TRBV4-1 and TRBJ2-2; TRBD2 matches at 8 bases. The CDR3 consists of 13 residues. CDR1 is MGHRA, CDR2 YSYEKL, per germline. The CDR3 loop is CGSGATNTGELFF. The CDR3, as DNA: TGCGGTAGCGGGGCTACGAACACCGGGGAGCTGTTTTTT.